This is a list of T cell receptor beta chains from one sample in a study of PD-L1 blockade in urothelial cancer. Method: immunoSEQ multiplex PCR; TCRdb's copy keeps in-frame clones and lacks some. The sample shows 75,000 to 95,000 clones, about 85% of them seen only once. This specimen consisted of PBMCs, obtained around atezolizumab (anti-PD-L1) treatment. Source of these receptors: a man aged 40-50 years with urothelial cancer. Both conserved end residues are trimmed from each CDR3.

cdr3_length	j_call	v_call	cdr3_aa
14	TRBJ2-3	TRBV11-2	ASSLLGLADTDTQY
12	TRBJ1-1	TRBV28	ASSPSDSNTEAF
12	TRBJ2-7	TRBV7-9	ASSLGRDYYEQY
14	TRBJ2-5	TRBV30	AWNDRGQLIGETQY
12	TRBJ2-7	TRBV11-2	ASSLGTGGYEQY
9	TRBJ2-1	TRBV29-1	SVAGANEQF
13	TRBJ1-2	TRBV4-1	ASSQDPVGAYGYT
14	TRBJ2-7	TRBV19	ASSMGVAGAPYEQY
12	TRBJ1-1	TRBV27	ASSLGGAITEAF
13	TRBJ2-3	TRBV4-1	ASSQASVWTDTQY
14	TRBJ2-1	TRBV18	ASSPRDSAPPDEQF
15	TRBJ1-4	TRBV28	ASSLRRPSATNEKLF
12	TRBJ2-2	TRBV11-2	ASSLGQGAGELF
14	TRBJ1-2	TRBV19	ASRDSFGQGNYGYT